The clone carrying this T cell receptor (beta chain) was detected a few times. Its antigen remains unidentified. The sample originates from a study of human T cells and chemical hapten exposure. For the study at large: Variability of per-sample TCR yields stemmed mainly from small differences in pooled library volume. Study outcomes and limitations: TCRs exceeding a frequency of 1 in 1000 stayed unchanged under DPC sensitization.

In the library, unique molecular identifiers were attached to individual cDNA molecules. Methods used by the authors: Sequenced samples showed a median of around 96,000 TCRs each, with counts running from around 20,000 to 690,000. TCRdb used MiXCR to reprocess the 5' RACE reads, holding one entry per CDR3 protein. The authors' filters were not applied to this entry. The data hold over 70,000 distinct CDR3 sequences, with roughly 15% observed a single time. V was trimmed by 1 base and J by 2 bases, leaving 10 bases between them. CDR1 and CDR2 (germline): LGHDT, YNNKEL (reference sequence). CDR3 size: 15 residues. It was unfractionated whole blood from which total RNA was extracted.

The TCR was taken from a female donor in good health. The V and J genes are TRBV3-1 and TRBJ2-3; perhaps TRBD2 as D (5 bases). The CDR3 DNA sequence: TGTGCCAGCAGCCAAGTGGGAGCGAACACAGATACGCAGTATTTT. Amino acid sequence: CASSQVGANTDTQYF.